The sequence of this T cell receptor beta chain was determined in a study of T cells in Graves' hyperthyroidism and ophthalmopathy. As for the study in general: Before treatment of any kind, peripheral blood was taken at initial diagnosis.

Isolation of PBMCs was performed on around 9.4 ml fresh peripheral blood. The study's findings and limits: Blood shared most expanded thyroid clonotypes above 0.001.

This clonotype was picked up a small number of times. What it binds is unknown. Germline-derived CDR1 and CDR2 are LNHNV and YYDKDF (reference sequence). The CDR3 loop spans 14 amino acids. V lost 3 bases and J lost 5, with 14 bases in between. There were TCR beta CDR3 regions amplified from RNA transcripts. The study used the HTBI primer set for a first-round RT-PCR of the TCR CDR3. TCRdb analysed the multiplex PCR reads with MiXCR anew, one entry per CDR3 protein. Of hundreds of thousands of distinct CDR3 sequences in the sample, about 38% were seen once. V usage is TRBV15 and J usage is TRBJ2-7; perhaps TRBD1 as D (6 bases). This receptor was taken from a man aged 18 to 35 with Graves' hyperthyroidism. The sample comprised blood. The CDR3 coding sequence is TGTGCCACCAGCAGCCCCGCACAGGGAGACGAGCAGTACTTC. Amino acid sequence: CATSSPAQGDEQYF.